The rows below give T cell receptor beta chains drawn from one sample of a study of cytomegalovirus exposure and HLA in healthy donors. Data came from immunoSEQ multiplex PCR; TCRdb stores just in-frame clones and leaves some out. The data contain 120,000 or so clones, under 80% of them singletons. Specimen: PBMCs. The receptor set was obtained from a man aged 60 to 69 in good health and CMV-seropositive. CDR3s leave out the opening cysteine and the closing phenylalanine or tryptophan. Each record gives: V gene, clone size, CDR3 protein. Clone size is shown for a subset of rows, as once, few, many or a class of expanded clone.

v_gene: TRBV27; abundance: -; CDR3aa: ASSVDRRGFTEQY
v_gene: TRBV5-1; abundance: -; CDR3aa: ASSLDPDRNTGELF
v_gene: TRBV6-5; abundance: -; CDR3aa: ASRGTGNGIDEQY
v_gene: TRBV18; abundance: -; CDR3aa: ASSPPGQGAEKLF
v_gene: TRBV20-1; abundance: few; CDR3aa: SARPTDTQY
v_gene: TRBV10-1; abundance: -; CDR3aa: ASSRLAGGVADTQY
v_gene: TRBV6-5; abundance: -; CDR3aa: ASSYSTQGVDEQY
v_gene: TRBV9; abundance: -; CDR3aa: ASSVGAGQGDGYT
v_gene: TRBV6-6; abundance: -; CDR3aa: ASRGQGDYGYT
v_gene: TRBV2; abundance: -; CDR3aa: ASDRDRDYGYT
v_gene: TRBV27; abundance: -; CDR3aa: ASSLTAGTTTDTQY
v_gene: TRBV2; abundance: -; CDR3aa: ASNRQGTTDTQY
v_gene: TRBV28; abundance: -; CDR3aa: ASSGATTN
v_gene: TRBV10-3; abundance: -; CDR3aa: AISEPARPDTQY
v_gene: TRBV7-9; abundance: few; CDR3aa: ASSPQALAGVDEQF
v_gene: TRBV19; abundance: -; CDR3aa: ASNAANTGELF
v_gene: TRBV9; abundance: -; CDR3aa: ASSAGTSDGGELF
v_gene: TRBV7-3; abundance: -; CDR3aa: ASSLSSSSGNTIY
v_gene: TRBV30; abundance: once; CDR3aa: AWGVGRVNGYT
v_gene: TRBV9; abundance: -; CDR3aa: ASSVRTETGELF
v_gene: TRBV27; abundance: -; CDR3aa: ASSSQGFEPQH
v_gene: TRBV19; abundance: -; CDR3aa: ASSIRSPQGGGANVLT
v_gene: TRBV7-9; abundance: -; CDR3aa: ASSLGGLAGGQNEQF
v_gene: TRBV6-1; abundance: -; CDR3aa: ASSLELGGTEAF
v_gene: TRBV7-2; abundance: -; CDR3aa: ASSSGTEPYEQY
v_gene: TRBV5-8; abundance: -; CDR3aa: ASSLGTRTHEKLF
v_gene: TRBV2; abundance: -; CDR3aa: ASSEGRGSGQPQH
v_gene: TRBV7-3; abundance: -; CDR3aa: ASSPRSGGMGTEAF
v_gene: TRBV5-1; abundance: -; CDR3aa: ASSLLGQGGKF
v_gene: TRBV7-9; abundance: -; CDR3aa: ASSSVENTIY
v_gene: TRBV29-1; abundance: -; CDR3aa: SVGRTTGWTGELF
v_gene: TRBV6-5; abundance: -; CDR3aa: ASSSQGARAGELF
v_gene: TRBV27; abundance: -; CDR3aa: ASSSAQGHTGELF
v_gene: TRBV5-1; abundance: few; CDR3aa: ASSLEGLGSEQF
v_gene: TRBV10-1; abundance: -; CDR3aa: ASSDPGRQNTEAF
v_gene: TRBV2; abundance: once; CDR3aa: ASSARLAVRSYEQY